This entry is about one T cell receptor beta chain. Its antigen is undetermined. These data come from a study of cytomegalovirus exposure and HLA in healthy donors. Study-wide results and caveats: Most TCR beta V segments were productive about 90% or about 30% of the time in an earlier analysis.

Use of 60 Vbeta and 13 Jbeta primers characterized the PCR. This table comes from immunoSEQ multiplex PCR, and its TCRdb copy is limited to in-frame clones, with some not included. This sample has around 130,000 clones; about 85% occur once, and the top ten carry about 1.8%. V dropped 3 bases and J dropped 8; count of bases not matched to a gene: 6. The CDR3 covers 13 residues. The germline CDR1 and CDR2 sequences are KGHSH and LQKENI. The receptor was derived from a boy under 18 in good health and CMV-seronegative. Sequences were obtained from PBMCs. The chain joins TRBV18 to TRBJ1-2; the match to TRBD1 covers 7 bases. The CDR3 DNA reads as TGTGCCAGCTCACCTGACAGGGCCCGCGGCTACACCTTC. It yields the protein CASSPDRARGYTF.